This is a list of T cell receptor beta chains from one sample in a study of T cells expressing NK-cell markers. TCRdb reprocessed the 5' RACE reads, with one entry per CDR3 protein and no DNA. The sample table includes over 250,000 distinct CDR3 sequences. The sample was blood T cells: a sorted CD56 or NKG2C T cell subset, CD4+ or CD8+ T cells, or bulk PBMC T cells (not recorded which). These receptors all stem from a woman between 18 and 69 years old in good health. Each CDR3 is given with its conserved first and last residue. Each record gives: J gene, V gene, CDR3 protein.

j_gene: TRBJ1-2
v_gene: TRBV6-5
CDR3aa: CASRPTGYGYTF

j_gene: TRBJ2-4
v_gene: TRBV20-1
CDR3aa: CSARPTGGKNIQYF

j_gene: TRBJ2-4
v_gene: TRBV30
CDR3aa: CAWSVNRGIQYF

j_gene: TRBJ2-2
v_gene: TRBV20-1
CDR3aa: CSARFTTGTTGELFF

j_gene: TRBJ2-3
v_gene: TRBV11-2
CDR3aa: CASSQMRASGSRRSTQYF

j_gene: TRBJ2-5
v_gene: TRBV6-6
CDR3aa: CASSKQAQETQYF

j_gene: TRBJ2-7
v_gene: TRBV7-6
CDR3aa: CASSHNQGADEQYF

j_gene: TRBJ2-3
v_gene: TRBV6-5
CDR3aa: CASSYEGTNTDTQYF

j_gene: TRBJ2-1
v_gene: TRBV29-1
CDR3aa: CSVEGLGTSYNEQFF

j_gene: TRBJ1-1
v_gene: TRBV11-2
CDR3aa: CASSLVGSSTEAFF

j_gene: TRBJ1-3
v_gene: TRBV29-1
CDR3aa: CSIQAGSKSGNTIYF

j_gene: TRBJ2-3
v_gene: TRBV11-2
CDR3aa: CASSDSASTDTQYF

j_gene: TRBJ2-3
v_gene: TRBV12-3/TRBV12-4
CDR3aa: CASSFGLAGNTQYF

j_gene: TRBJ2-3
v_gene: TRBV7-2
CDR3aa: CASSARMTSTDTQYF

j_gene: TRBJ2-5
v_gene: TRBV6-2/TRBV6-3
CDR3aa: CASSNVQPGTQYF

j_gene: TRBJ2-3
v_gene: TRBV5-1
CDR3aa: CASSLSPGADTQYF

j_gene: TRBJ2-2
v_gene: TRBV10-2
CDR3aa: CASSAGTGPTGELFF

j_gene: TRBJ2-7
v_gene: TRBV5-1
CDR3aa: CASSLHLGQGNEQYF

j_gene: TRBJ2-2
v_gene: TRBV7-3
CDR3aa: CASSFGLAGVQGSGELFF

j_gene: TRBJ2-1
v_gene: TRBV4-3
CDR3aa: CASSQQLAVSYNEQFF

j_gene: TRBJ2-7
v_gene: TRBV20-1
CDR3aa: CSAPDSSYEQYF

j_gene: TRBJ1-1
v_gene: TRBV5-1
CDR3aa: CASSLVELLSTEAFF

j_gene: TRBJ2-1
v_gene: TRBV4-2
CDR3aa: CASSQGLAGLDEQFF

j_gene: TRBJ1-6
v_gene: TRBV29-1
CDR3aa: CSVEDGAGQDNSPLHF

j_gene: TRBJ2-1
v_gene: TRBV12-3/TRBV12-4
CDR3aa: CASSFWRISYNEQFF

j_gene: TRBJ2-2
v_gene: TRBV6-2/TRBV6-3
CDR3aa: CASTRVNTGELFF

j_gene: TRBJ1-1
v_gene: TRBV3-1
CDR3aa: CASSQVGTVVTAFF

j_gene: TRBJ1-2
v_gene: TRBV6-2/TRBV6-3
CDR3aa: CASSYLVYGYTF

j_gene: TRBJ1-5
v_gene: TRBV7-9
CDR3aa: CASSLRDGSNQPQHF

j_gene: TRBJ2-3
v_gene: TRBV4-3
CDR3aa: CASSPMRTFGTDTQYF

j_gene: TRBJ1-2
v_gene: TRBV6-5
CDR3aa: CASSYQGAGYTF

j_gene: TRBJ2-2
v_gene: TRBV4-2
CDR3aa: CASSPSTGTGELFF

j_gene: TRBJ1-1
v_gene: TRBV12-5
CDR3aa: CASGPDRRTGEAFF

j_gene: TRBJ2-5
v_gene: TRBV6-2/TRBV6-3
CDR3aa: CASSYFQEGTQYF

j_gene: TRBJ1-5
v_gene: TRBV7-2
CDR3aa: CASSSQYSGNQPQHF

j_gene: TRBJ2-5
v_gene: TRBV5-1
CDR3aa: CASSPHQETQYF

j_gene: TRBJ2-1
v_gene: TRBV29-1
CDR3aa: CSVAGVAYNEQFF

j_gene: TRBJ2-1
v_gene: TRBV7-2
CDR3aa: CASSLVPSGGESGRQFF

j_gene: TRBJ2-3
v_gene: TRBV24-1
CDR3aa: CATTGQGGSDTQYF

j_gene: TRBJ2-3
v_gene: TRBV4-2
CDR3aa: CASSQEGPSGYTDTQYF

j_gene: TRBJ2-3
v_gene: TRBV12-3/TRBV12-4
CDR3aa: CASSPDGTLTDTQYF

j_gene: TRBJ2-2
v_gene: TRBV6-2/TRBV6-3
CDR3aa: CASTRIWTRTNTGELFF

j_gene: TRBJ1-1
v_gene: TRBV20-1
CDR3aa: CSARPDRGKGEAFF

j_gene: TRBJ2-7
v_gene: TRBV4-2
CDR3aa: CASSQAGGSYEQYF

j_gene: TRBJ2-1
v_gene: TRBV7-2
CDR3aa: CASSPTGTKNEQFF

j_gene: TRBJ1-2
v_gene: TRBV4-3
CDR3aa: CASSQDSRGADGYTF

j_gene: TRBJ2-7
v_gene: TRBV12-3/TRBV12-4
CDR3aa: CASSFYQGRRYEQYF

j_gene: TRBJ2-1
v_gene: TRBV23-1
CDR3aa: CASSLELAAYNEQFF